Listed here are 32 T cell receptor beta chains from one sample, sequenced in a study of cytotoxic CD8 clonotypes in ibrutinib-treated CLL. Profiling relied on immunoSEQ multiplex PCR, and the TCRdb table lists in-frame clones only, not all of them. This table holds approximately 92,000 clones, roughly 80% found once. The source was PBMCs, collected after 24 months of ibrutinib treatment. Receptor source: a human donor with chronic lymphocytic leukemia.

The chain employs TRBV19 and TRBJ1-6; D is undetermined. The CDR3 runs 13 residues. Trimming removed 6 bases from V and 6 bases from J, with 9 bases in between. CDR1 is LNHDA and CDR2 is SQIVND in the germline V gene (reference sequence). The CDR3 DNA reads TGTGCCAGTAGATCGGGGTTTAATTCACCCCTCCACTTT. Protein: CASRSGFNSPLHF.

V gene TRBV19 combines with J gene TRBJ2-2; D not resolved. V was trimmed by 0 bases and J by 4 bases, leaving 15 bases between them. The length of the CDR3 is 17 residues. Germline CDR1 is LNHDA and CDR2 is SQIVND (reference sequence). The CDR3 spells CASSIDGLGLSTGELFF. The CDR3 nucleotides read TGTGCCAGTAGTATAGATGGGTTAGGGTTGAGCACCGGGGAGCTGTTTTTT.

The chain uses TRBV20-1 and TRBJ2-7, with D hard to call. V shed 2 bases and J shed 3 bases, with 5 bases lying between them. This CDR3 comprises 11 residues. Germline V gene sequence: CDR1 DFQATT, CDR2 SNEGSKA (reference sequence). Here the CDR3 DNA reads TGCAGTGCTAGAACTAACTACGAGCAGTACTTC. Protein: CSARTNYEQYF.

This sequence joins TRBV21-1 and TRBJ1-3; the listed D gene, TRBD1, was not tested against the DNA. TRBV21-1 is deemed a pseudogene. The length of the CDR3 is 15 residues. The CDR3 is CASSKVNRVLNTIYF. In DNA, the CDR3 is TGTGCCAGCAGCAAAGTTAACAGGGTCCTCAACACCATATATTTT.

The rearrangement links TRBV10-2 to TRBJ2-3; TRBD1 aligns across 10 bases. There are 14 residues in the CDR3. Trimming removed 6 bases from V and 5 bases from J; junction bases left unmatched: 5. In germline, CDR1 is WSHSY, CDR2 SAAADI. The CDR3 DNA reads as TGCGCCAGCAGGAGACAGGGGGCTGGAGATACGCAGTATTTT. This translates into CASRRQGAGDTQYF.

As concerns this clone: An end of the junction differs from the germline gene, which may be a read error. This CDR3 reads CASSLGRSDSYEQYF. The CDR3 DNA sequence: TGTGCTAGCAGCTTGGGGAGGTCAGACTCCTACGAGCAGTACTTC. This chain links TRBV7-7 with TRBJ2-7; maybe TRBD2 (6 bases). This CDR3 region has 15 residues. Looked up from germline, CDR1 is SSHAT and CDR2 is FNYEAQ (reference sequence).

The chain uses TRBV25-1 and TRBJ1-2; TRBD1 aligns across 10 bases. V was clipped by 2 bases and J by 7 bases; unmatched bases: 4. The germline CDR1 and CDR2 sequences are MGHDK and SYGVNS. This CDR3 has 14 residues. CDR3 sequence (DNA): TGTGCCAGCAGTGAAGCCGGGACAGGGGCTGGCTACACCTTC. Encoded protein: CASSEAGTGAGYTF.

J is TRBJ1-2 and V is TRBV28; unclear D gene. V was trimmed by 3 bases and J by 8 bases, leaving 16 bases between them. Germline V lookup: CDR1 MDHEN, CDR2 SYDVKM. This CDR3 has 14 amino acids. Here the CDR3 reads CASSFQGGRKGYTF. The CDR3 DNA reads as TGTGCCAGCAGTTTCCAAGGAGGGAGAAAAGGCTACACCTTC.

The CDR3 DNA follows: TGTGCCAGTAGTCCATGGACTAAAAAAGAGACCCAGTACTTC. It encodes CASSPWTKKETQYF. The genes are TRBV19 and TRBJ2-5; tentative D call: TRBD2 (6 bases). The CDR3 is 14 amino acids. The V end lost 5 bases, the J end lost 3 bases, and 13 bases lay between the germline ends. Germline V gene data show CDR1 as LNHDA and CDR2 as SQIVND (reference sequence).

The chain couples TRBV28 to TRBJ1-2; no definite D call. The germline V gene has CDR1 MDHEN and CDR2 SYDVKM. The V and J ends lost 9 bases and 5 bases respectively, with 7 bases between them. The CDR3 runs 10 residues. The CDR3 loop is CASEDYGYTF. The CDR3, as DNA: TGTGCCAGTGAGGATTATGGCTACACCTTC.

The rearrangement uses TRBV19 and TRBJ1-2; 7 nucleotides agree with TRBD1. Looked up from germline, CDR1 is LNHDA and CDR2 is SQIVND (reference sequence). The CDR3 sequence is 13 residues long. V gave up 5 bases and J gave up 4 bases; unmatched junction bases: 4. CDR3 sequence: CASSATGTYGYTF. The CDR3 DNA reads TGTGCCAGTAGTGCGACAGGGACCTATGGCTACACCTTC.

This clone was observed a single time. The V gene is TRBV5-1, the J gene TRBJ2-2; 13 bases line up with TRBD2. J gave up 5 bases and V 3 bases, and 10 bases lay outside the gene matches. CDR3 length: 18 amino acids. Germline CDR1 SGHRS, CDR2 YFSETQ. The CDR3 sequence is CASSSRLAGGGLTGELFF. CDR3 in DNA: TGCGCCAGCAGCTCCAGACTAGCGGGAGGAGGGTTGACCGGGGAGCTGTTTTTT.

The J gene is TRBJ2-5, the V gene TRBV5-1; D is possibly TRBD1 (6 bases). CDR1 and CDR2 (germline): SGHRS, YFSETQ. The ends were cut back, 4 bases at V and 0 bases at J, with 19 bases in the middle. This CDR3 has 17 amino acids. In nucleotides, the CDR3 is TGCGCCAGCAGCCAAAACGCAGGGGACACGTACCAAGAGACCCAGTACTTC. Translated, it gives CASSQNAGDTYQETQYF. The full variable domain, its missing parts supplied by reference TRBV5-1 and TRBJ2-5, is KAGVTQTPRYLIKTRGQQVTLSCSPISGHRSVSWYQQTPGQGLQFLFEYFSETQRNKGNFPGRFSGRQFSNSRSEMNVSTLELGDSALYLCASSQNAGDTYQETQYFGPGTRLLVL.

The sample holds a few counts of this clone. The V and J genes are TRBV11-3 and TRBJ1-1; D unclear. This CDR3 spans 13 amino acids. CDR1 is SGHNT and CDR2 is YENEEA in the germline V gene. V lost 0 bases and J lost 3, with 5 bases in between. DNA of the CDR3: TGTGCCAGCAGCTTAGAGGGCCACACTGAAGCTTTCTTT. It codes for CASSLEGHTEAFF. The whole variable domain, filled in from reference TRBV11-3 and TRBJ1-1, reads EAGVVQSPRYKIIEKKQPVAFWCNPISGHNTLYWYLQNLGQGPELLIRYENEEAVDDSQLPKDRFSAERLKGVDSTLKIQPAELGDSAVYLCASSLEGHTEAFFGQGTRLTVV.

The chain uses TRBV7-9 and TRBJ1-2; D possibly corresponds to TRBD1 (6 bases). The CDR3 has 14 residues. V lost 5 bases and J lost 7, with 17 bases in between. Germline CDR1 is SEHNR and CDR2 is FQNEAQ (reference sequence). CDR3 bases: TGTGCCAGCAGCACCGGATCAGGGGAGGGTGGCTACACCTTC. As protein: CASSTGSGEGGYTF.

This rearrangement joins TRBV7-2 to TRBJ2-5, with a weak D call TRBD1 (5 bases). The ends were cut back, 5 bases at V and 6 bases at J, with 10 bases in the middle. Looked up from germline, CDR1 is SGHTA and CDR2 is FQGNSA. The CDR3 has 12 amino acids. This CDR3 is CASSPRVQTQYF. CDR3 coding DNA: TGTGCCAGCAGCCCCAGGGTCCAGACCCAGTACTTC.

The chain recombines TRBV5-6 with TRBJ2-1, with a weak D call TRBD1 (6 bases). The CDR3 is made up of 15 amino acids. Deletions cut 4 bases from V and 3 bases from J, with 14 bases between. Per the germline V gene, CDR1 is SGHDT and CDR2 is YYEEEE. As DNA, the CDR3 is TGTGCCAGCAGCCACAGGGTTGGGGACTACAATGAGCAGTTCTTC. Translation: CASSHRVGDYNEQFF. Filled out from reference TRBV5-6 and TRBJ2-1, the complete variable domain reads DAGVTQSPTHLIKTRGQQVTLRCSPKSGHDTVSWYQQALGQGPQFIFQYYEEEERQRGNFPDRFSGHQFPNYSSELNVNALLLGDSALYLCASSHRVGDYNEQFFGPGTRLTVL.

V is TRBV2 and J is TRBJ2-1, with D possibly matching TRBD2 (6 bases). Per the germline V gene, CDR1 is SNHLY and CDR2 is FYNNEI. V was trimmed by 5 bases and J by 2 bases, leaving 10 bases between them. The CDR3 extends over 14 amino acids. CDR3 in amino acids: CASSFRGTYNEQFF. The CDR3 coding sequence is TGTGCCAGCAGTTTCCGGGGGACCTACAATGAGCAGTTCTTC.

The V gene is TRBV18, the J gene TRBJ2-2; TRBD2 matches 10 bases. This CDR3 has 17 residues. Germline loops: CDR1 KGHSH, CDR2 LQKENI. The V segment lost 3 bases and the J segment 4 bases; nucleotides outside the gene matches: 8. CDR3 DNA: TGTGCCAGCTCACCCACTAGCGGGAAGTCGGGCACCGGGGAGCTGTTTTTT. Its protein product is CASSPTSGKSGTGELFF.

This clone appeared a few times. The chain uses TRBV19 and TRBJ1-1; TRBD1 matches 8 bases. The V and J ends lost 5 bases and 6 bases, in that order; junction bases with no gene match: 11. CDR3 length: 15 amino acids. CDR1 is LNHDA and CDR2 is SQIVND in the germline V gene (reference sequence). CDR3 in DNA: TGTGCCAGTAGTGCCCTCGGACAGGGTCGGCCTGAAGCTTTCTTT. It yields the protein CASSALGQGRPEAFF.

A single count supports this clone. V and J are TRBV7-2 and TRBJ2-2; TRBD1 matches at 8 bases. Per the germline V gene, CDR1 is SGHTA and CDR2 is FQGNSA. J gave up 4 bases and V 4 bases, and 5 bases lay outside the gene matches. This CDR3 contains 15 residues. CDR3 in DNA: TGTGCCAGCAGCTGGGACAGGCGGGTCACCGGGGAGCTGTTTTTT. Its translation: CASSWDRRVTGELFF.

In regard to this clone: An end of the junction differs from the germline gene, which may be a read error. The V and J genes are TRBV29-1 and TRBJ2-2; 8 nucleotides line up with TRBD1. CDR3 length: 14 amino acids. Per the germline V gene, CDR1 is SQVTM and CDR2 is ANQGSEA. The CDR3 DNA is TGCAGCGTCGAAGGACAGGGAAGCACCGGGGAGCTGTTTTTT. It yields the protein CSVEGQGSTGELFF.

This clone was seen a single time. This chain links TRBV7-2 with TRBJ2-3; 12 bases are shared with TRBD2. With 6 bases clipped from V and 2 bases from J, the junction kept 3 bases outside the gene matches. The CDR3 sequence is 15 residues long. CDR1 and CDR2 (germline): SGHTA, FQGNSA. The chain's CDR3 is CASSRTSGATDTQYF. The CDR3 coding sequence is TGTGCCAGCAGTCGGACTAGCGGGGCCACAGATACGCAGTATTTT.

This chain joins TRBV7-3 and TRBJ2-2, with TRBD2 as a possible D gene (5 bases). The CDR3 totals 16 residues. Germline CDR1 is SGHTA and CDR2 is FQGTGA. Trimming left V 1 base short and J 1 base short, with 10 bases between. In nucleotides, the CDR3 is TGTGCCAGCAGCTTAAGCGCCGGAGGGAACACCGGGGAGCTGTTTTTT. Translated: CASSLSAGGNTGELFF.

The sample holds a few counts of this clone. The gene calls are TRBV11-2 and TRBJ2-7, with 9 bases identical to TRBD2. Looked up from germline, CDR1 is SGHAT and CDR2 is FQNNGV. The CDR3 length is 16 residues. The V and J ends lost 3 bases and 5 bases, in that order; junction bases with no gene match: 11. This chain's CDR3 is CASSFGRLAGIHEQYF. In DNA form, the CDR3 reads TGTGCCAGCAGCTTTGGGCGGCTAGCGGGAATCCACGAGCAGTACTTC.

The chain links TRBV10-3 to TRBJ2-7; D perhaps matches TRBD2 (5 bases). CDR1 ENHRY and CDR2 SYGVKD come from the germline V gene. The V end was cut by 10 bases, the J end by 3 bases, with 13 bases between. The CDR3 runs to 12 residues. CDR3 sequence (DNA): TGTGCCACCCGTAGCGAGATCTACGAGCAGTACTTC. Its translation is CATRSEIYEQYF.

This clone has a single count. This rearrangement joins TRBV5-1 to TRBJ2-5; 9 bases map to TRBD2. Germline CDR1 and CDR2: SGHRS and YFSETQ. This CDR3 comprises 15 residues. The trim removed 4 bases at V and 4 bases at J, leaving 8 bases unmatched. The CDR3 reads CASSLGPAGGETQYF. The CDR3 region has the DNA TGCGCCAGCAGCCTCGGTCCAGCGGGAGGAGAGACCCAGTACTTC.

This sequence joins TRBV5-8 and TRBJ1-5; D is undetermined. The V gene's germline CDR1 is SGHTS and CDR2 YDEGEE. The V end was cut by 4 bases, the J end by 0 bases, with 20 bases between. The CDR3 has 18 amino acids. The CDR3 loop reads CASSRSVLSLTSNQPQHF. The CDR3 DNA follows: TGTGCCAGCAGCCGGAGTGTTTTGAGCTTGACTAGCAATCAGCCCCAGCATTTT.

The chain has TRBV27 and TRBJ1-4; D is perhaps TRBD1 (5 bases). Germline CDR1 MNHEY, CDR2 SMNVEV (reference sequence). Deletions cut 1 base from V and 7 bases from J, with 13 bases between. This CDR3 region has 15 residues. CDR3 region: CASSLWGRVGEKLFF. The CDR3 nucleotides are TGTGCCAGCAGTTTATGGGGCAGGGTGGGTGAAAAACTGTTTTTT.

The chain uses TRBV5-1 and TRBJ2-6; D unclear. Trimming removed 4 bases from V and 0 bases from J, with 8 bases in between. The germline gives CDR1 SGHRS, CDR2 YFSETQ. This CDR3 spans 15 amino acids. The CDR3, as DNA: TGCGCCAGCAGCACAGATAGCTCTGGGGCCAACGTCCTGACTTTC. Its protein is CASSTDSSGANVLTF. The full variable domain, completed using reference TRBV5-1 and TRBJ2-6, is KAGVTQTPRYLIKTRGQQVTLSCSPISGHRSVSWYQQTPGQGLQFLFEYFSETQRNKGNFPGRFSGRQFSNSRSEMNVSTLELGDSALYLCASSTDSSGANVLTFGAGSRLTVL.

This clone was counted between two and nine times. CDR3 in amino acids: CASSFGQSGETQYF. CDR3 bases: TGTGCCAGCAGCTTCGGCCAGAGCGGCGAGACCCAGTACTTC. The chain combines TRBV11-1 with TRBJ2-5; a possible D gene is TRBD2 (5 bases). Germline V CDR1 and CDR2: SGHAT, FQDESV (reference sequence). The CDR3 sequence is 14 residues long. Trimming cost V 3 bases and J 5 bases, with 13 bases left between them.

The V and J genes are TRBV30 and TRBJ1-5, with a tentative D call TRBD1 (5 bases). The V gene's germline CDR1 is GTSNPN and CDR2 SVGIG (reference sequence). The CDR3 spans 17 residues. V was clipped by 0 bases and J by 1 base, with 16 bases between them. The CDR3, as DNA: TGTGCCTGGAGTGTACACCGGGGGGGTCAGAGCAATCAGCCCCAGCATTTT. This codes for CAWSVHRGGQSNQPQHF. The whole variable domain, filled in from reference TRBV30 and TRBJ1-5, reads SQTIHQWPATLVQPVGSPLSLECTVEGTSNPNLYWYRQAAGRGLQLLFYSVGIGQISSEVPQNLSASRPQDRQFILSSKKLLLSDSGFYLCAWSVHRGGQSNQPQHFGDGTRLSIL.